This section outlines one T cell receptor beta chain sequence together with its context. Antigen unknown. Sequence at one end of the junction differs from germline and may be a read error. This CDR3 has 15 amino acids. Germline V gene data show CDR1 as SGHAT and CDR2 as FQDESV (reference sequence). This record comes from a study of CD8+CD57+ T cells in acquired aplastic anemia. Study-level points and caveats: Between patients and controls, CD8+ Simpson's diversity did not vary significantly.

The use of genomic DNA as template underpinned the TCR beta VDJ and CDR3 profiling. MiXCR, applied by TCRdb to the reads, yields one record per CDR3 protein. The repertoire consists of over 150,000 distinct CDR3 sequences, with 71% occurring once and the leading ten covering approximately 50%. Whoever was chosen for sequencing had shown CD8+CD57+ cell expansion by flow cytometry. The chain couples TRBV11-1 to TRBJ2-1; no definite D call. The sequencing sample was made of sorted CD4+, CD8+, or CD8+CD57+ T cells (not recorded which) from PBMCs. This TCR derives from a human donor with aplastic anemia. The CDR3 region is CASSPGDTDNNEQFF. CDR3 DNA sequence: TGCGCCAGCAGCCCCGGAGATACGGATAACAATGAGCAGTTCTTC.